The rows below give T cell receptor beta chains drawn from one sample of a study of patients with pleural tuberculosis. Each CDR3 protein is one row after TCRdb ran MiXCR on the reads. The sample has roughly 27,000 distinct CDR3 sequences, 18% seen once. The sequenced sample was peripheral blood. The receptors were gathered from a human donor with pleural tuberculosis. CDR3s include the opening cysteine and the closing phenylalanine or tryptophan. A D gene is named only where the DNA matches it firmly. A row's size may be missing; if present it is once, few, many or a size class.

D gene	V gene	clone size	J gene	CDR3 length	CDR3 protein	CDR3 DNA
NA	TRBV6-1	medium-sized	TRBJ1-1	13	CASRLDRNTEAFF	TGTGCCAGCAGACTCGACAGGAACACTGAAGCTTTCTTT
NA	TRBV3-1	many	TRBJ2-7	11	CASSQTFQQYF	TGTGCCAGCAGCCAAACATTCCAGCAGTACTTC
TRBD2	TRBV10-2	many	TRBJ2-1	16	CASSPALAGLNNEQFF	TGCGCCAGCAGTCCGGCCTTAGCGGGTCTGAACAATGAGCAGTTCTTC
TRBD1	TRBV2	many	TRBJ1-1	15	CASSEYGTVNTEAFF	TGTGCCAGCAGTGAATACGGGACAGTGAACACTGAAGCTTTCTTT
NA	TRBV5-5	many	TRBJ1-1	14	CASSLWTRGTEAFF	TGTGCCAGCAGCTTATGGACGAGGGGGACTGAAGCTTTCTTT
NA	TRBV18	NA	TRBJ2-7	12	CASSSVPYEQYF	TGTGCCAGCTCATCAGTCCCCTACGAGCAGTACTTC
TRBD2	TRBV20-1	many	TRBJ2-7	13	CSAVAGGHYEQYF	TGCAGTGCCGTGGCGGGGGGACACTACGAGCAGTACTTC
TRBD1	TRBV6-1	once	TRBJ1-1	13	CAYPQGMNTEAFF	TGTGCCTACCCACAGGGGATGAACACTGAAGCTTTCTTT
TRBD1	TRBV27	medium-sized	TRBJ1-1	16	CASSPRTGWGRTEAFF	TGTGCCAGCAGTCCCAGGACAGGGTGGGGAAGGACTGAAGCTTTCTTT
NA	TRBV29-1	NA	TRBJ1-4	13	CSVRTDVNEKLFF	TGCAGCGTTCGGACAGACGTAAATGAAAAACTGTTTTTT
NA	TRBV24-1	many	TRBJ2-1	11	CATSFYNEQFF	TGTGCCACCAGTTTTTACAATGAGCAGTTCTTC
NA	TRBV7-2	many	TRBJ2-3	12	CASSLLRDTQYF	TGTGCCAGCTCCCTACTCAGGGATACGCAGTATTTT
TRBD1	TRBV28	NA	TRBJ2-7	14	CSSRVTGRDYEQYF	TGTTCCAGCAGGGTGACAGGGAGAGACTACGAGCAGTACTTC
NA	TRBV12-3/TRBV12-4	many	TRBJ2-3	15	CASSFVRSSTDTQYF	TGTGCCAGCAGTTTTGTAAGATCTAGCACAGATACGCAGTATTTT
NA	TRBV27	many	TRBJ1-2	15	CASSLNVQGTGGYTF	TGTGCCAGCAGTCTCAACGTACAGGGTACTGGCGGCTACACCTTC
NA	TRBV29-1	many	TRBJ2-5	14	CSVEEARYLGTQYF	TGCAGCGTTGAGGAGGCCAGATACTTGGGGACCCAGTACTTC
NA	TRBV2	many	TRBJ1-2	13	CASRKQWAGGYTF	TGTGCCAGCAGAAAACAGTGGGCAGGGGGCTACACCTTC
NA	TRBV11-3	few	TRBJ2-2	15	CASGQSSGATGELFF	TGTGCCAGCGGTCAGTCGTCGGGGGCTACCGGGGAGCTGTTTTTT
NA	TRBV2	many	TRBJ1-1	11	CASKRTRGAFF	TGTGCCAGCAAACGGACCCGAGGAGCTTTCTTT
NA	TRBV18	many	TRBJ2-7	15	CASSGRTQDPTAQYF	TGTGCCAGCTCGGGCCGCACACAGGACCCTACCGCGCAGTACTTC
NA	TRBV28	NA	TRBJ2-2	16	CASRTRSRTNTGELFF	TGTGCCAGCAGAACGCGTAGCAGGACGAACACCGGGGAGCTGTTTTTT
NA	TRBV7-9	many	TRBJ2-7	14	CASSPSLTRGEQYF	TGTGCCAGCAGCCCTAGTCTAACCAGAGGGGAGCAGTACTTC
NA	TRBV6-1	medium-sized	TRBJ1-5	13	CASSPRSNQPQHF	TGTGCCAGCAGTCCACGAAGCAATCAGCCCCAGCATTTT
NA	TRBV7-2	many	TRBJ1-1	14	CASSLGGPSPRAFF	TGTGCCAGCAGCTTAGGGGGGCCTTCCCCGCGAGCTTTCTTT
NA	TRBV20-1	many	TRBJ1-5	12	CSAGDRGQPQHF	TGCAGTGCTGGCGACCGGGGCCAGCCCCAGCATTTT
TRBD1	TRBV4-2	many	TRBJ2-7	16	CASSQDPGQGSNEQYF	TGTGCCAGCAGCCAAGATCCCGGACAGGGAAGTAACGAGCAGTACTTC
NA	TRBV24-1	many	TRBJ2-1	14	CATSERTVRNEQFF	TGTGCCACCAGTGAGAGGACGGTCCGCAATGAGCAGTTCTTC
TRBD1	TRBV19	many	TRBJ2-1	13	CASSKQGNNEQFF	TGTGCCAGTAGTAAACAGGGGAATAATGAGCAGTTCTTC
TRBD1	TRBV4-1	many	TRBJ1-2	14	CASSPRTGPWGYTF	TGCGCCAGCAGCCCCCGGACAGGCCCGTGGGGCTACACCTTC
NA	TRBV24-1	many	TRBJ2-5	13	CATSDPSQETQYF	TGTGCCACCAGTGACCCCTCTCAGGAGACCCAGTACTTC
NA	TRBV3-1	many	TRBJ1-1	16	CASSQEVRTIDTEAFF	TGTGCCAGCAGCCAAGAGGTCCGGACAATAGACACTGAAGCTTTCTTT
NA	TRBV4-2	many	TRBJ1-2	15	CASSQDTGFWYGYTF	TGTGCCAGCAGCCAAGATACAGGGTTTTGGTATGGCTACACCTTC
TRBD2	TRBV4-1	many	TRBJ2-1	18	CASSQALAGVPYLREQFF	TGCGCCAGCAGCCAGGCGCTAGCGGGAGTTCCCTACCTACGGGAGCAGTTCTTC
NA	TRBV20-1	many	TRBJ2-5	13	CSARWVQQETQYF	TGCAGTGCTAGATGGGTACAACAAGAGACCCAGTACTTC
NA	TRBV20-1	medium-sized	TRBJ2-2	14	CSAPNPPASGELFF	TGCAGTGCCCCAAACCCTCCAGCGTCCGGGGAGCTGTTTTTT
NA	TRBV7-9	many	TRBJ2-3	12	CASSFGGDTQYF	TGTGCCAGCAGTTTCGGTGGAGATACGCAGTATTTT
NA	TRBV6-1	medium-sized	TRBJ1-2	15	CASSEVAGTNYGYTF	TGTGCCAGCAGTGAAGTAGCCGGGACTAACTATGGCTACACCTTC
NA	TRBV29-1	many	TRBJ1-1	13	CSVESHRVPEAFF	TGCAGCGTTGAGTCTCACAGGGTCCCCGAAGCTTTCTTT